A single sample gave rise to the 17 T cell receptor beta chains below, sequenced in a study of blood T cell repertoires in COVID-19. Profiling relied on immunoSEQ multiplex PCR, and the TCRdb table lists in-frame clones only, not all of them. This sample has roughly 180,000 clones, with about 88% found just once. The sample comprised peripheral blood. All receptors come from a woman in her forties or fifties with COVID-19, enrolled during active disease.

The V call is TRBV14, the J call TRBJ1-4, with TRBD1 matching 8 bases. This CDR3 contains 14 residues. V lost 4 bases and J lost 10; bases outside the gene matches: 8. Germline loops: CDR1 SGHDN, CDR2 FVKESK. The CDR3 here is CASSPRTGKGKLFF. CDR3 DNA sequence: TGTGCCAGCAGCCCAAGGACAGGGAAAGGAAAACTGTTTTTT.

This chain connects TRBV12-3 or TRBV12-4 to TRBJ2-7, with D possibly being TRBD1 (5 bases). The CDR3 runs to 13 residues. Trimming removed 2 bases from V and 4 bases from J, with 9 bases in between. CDR3 in amino acids: CASSLNRLYEQYF. CDR3 DNA sequence: TGTGCCAGCAGTTTAAACAGGCTTTACGAGCAGTACTTC.

The J gene is TRBJ1-1, the V gene TRBV6-6, with D tentatively TRBD1 (6 bases). Germline-derived CDR1 and CDR2 are MNHNY and SVGAGI (reference sequence). This CDR3 is 14 amino acids long. Trimming shortened V by 2 bases and J by 6 bases, and 13 bases separated the two germline ends. The chain's CDR3 is CASSYTIQGSEAFF. DNA of the CDR3: TGTGCCAGCAGTTACACGATACAGGGATCTGAAGCTTTCTTT.

In DNA, the CDR3 is TGCGCCAGCAGCCAATTTGGGACAGCGTCTGGAAACACCATATATTTT. It encodes CASSQFGTASGNTIYF. This sequence joins TRBV4-1 and TRBJ1-3; the match to TRBD1 covers 7 bases. This CDR3 spans 16 amino acids. V lost 2 bases, J lost 1 base, and 5 bases stayed unmatched. Germline V gives CDR1 MGHRA, CDR2 YSYEKL.

V is TRBV5-4 and J is TRBJ1-2; D may be TRBD1 (5 bases). The V gene's germline CDR1 is SGHNT and CDR2 YYREEE (reference sequence). CDR3 size: 13 residues. Trimming removed 4 bases from V and 8 bases from J, with 15 bases in between. The CDR3 sequence: CASSVQGTGGYTF. The CDR3 DNA is TGTGCCAGCAGCGTGCAGGGAACAGGCGGCTACACCTTC.

J is TRBJ2-7 and V is TRBV7-7; perhaps TRBD1 as D (7 bases). The CDR3 spans 15 residues. V gave up 5 bases and J gave up 0 bases, with 14 bases separating them. From germline, CDR1 is SSHAT and CDR2 FNYEAQ (reference sequence). The CDR3 spells CASSPGRGDSYEQYF. In DNA form, the CDR3 reads TGTGCCAGCAGCCCAGGCAGGGGGGACTCCTACGAGCAGTACTTC.

The chain employs TRBV15 and TRBJ1-4; maybe TRBD1 (6 bases). Germline V gene sequence: CDR1 LNHNV, CDR2 YYDKDF (reference sequence). Trimming cost V 3 bases and J 6 bases, with 17 bases left between them. The CDR3 runs to 16 residues. CDR3 DNA: TGTGCCACCAGCAGGAGCCCAGGGGCACCTGATGAAAAACTGTTTTTT. Encoded protein: CATSRSPGAPDEKLFF.

This chain uses TRBV19 with TRBJ2-2, with a possible D match to TRBD1 (6 bases). Germline loops: CDR1 LNHDA, CDR2 SQIVND (reference sequence). Trimming took 6 bases from V and 4 from J, leaving 18 bases between them. There are 16 residues in the CDR3. CDR3 sequence reads: CASRPGQLRGTGELFF. For the CDR3, the DNA is TGTGCCAGTAGGCCAGGACAGCTGCGCGGCACCGGGGAGCTGTTTTTT.

In DNA, the CDR3 is TGTGCCAGTTCTAGCACAACTTTTATCGGTGGACGGGAGACCCAGTACTTC. This sequence encodes CASSSTTFIGGRETQYF. The rearrangement links TRBV25-1 to TRBJ2-5; possible D gene TRBD2, 5 bases. The V end was cut by 9 bases, the J end by 5 bases, with 28 bases between. CDR1 is MGHDK, CDR2 SYGVNS, per germline. The CDR3 extends over 17 amino acids.

The V and J genes are TRBV30 and TRBJ1-1; D call uncertain. CDR3 length equals 15 residues. The V and J ends lost 3 bases and 1 base respectively, with 15 bases between them. Per the germline V gene, CDR1 is GTSNPN and CDR2 is SVGIG (reference sequence). CDR3 residues: CAWREYWSQNTEAFF. The CDR3 DNA reads TGTGCCTGGAGAGAATACTGGAGCCAGAACACTGAAGCTTTCTTT.

The chain combines TRBV10-2 with TRBJ1-4; D remains unclear. The V gene's germline CDR1 is WSHSY and CDR2 SAAADI. Trimming stripped 0 bases from V and 4 bases from J, with 12 bases between. This CDR3 spans 16 amino acids. The DNA for the CDR3 is TGCGCCAGCAGTGAGTCAGAGAGGGCGGGTAATGAAAAACTGTTTTTT. Protein: CASSESERAGNEKLFF.

This chain connects TRBV12-3 or TRBV12-4 to TRBJ2-7; the D gene is possibly TRBD2 (6 bases). Trimming cost V 2 bases and J 2 bases, with 7 bases left between them. The CDR3 loop spans 13 amino acids. CDR3 sequence reads: CASSLTSPYEQYF. CDR3 nucleotide sequence: TGTGCCAGCAGTTTAACTAGCCCCTACGAGCAGTACTTC.

The chain has TRBV9 and TRBJ2-5, with TRBD2 as a possible D gene (6 bases). The CDR3 length is 12 residues. The V end lost 4 bases, the J end lost 5 bases, and 9 bases lay between the germline ends. CDR1 is SGDLS, CDR2 YYNGEE, per germline. The CDR3 loop is CASSRAGETQYF. DNA for the CDR3: TGTGCCAGCAGCCGCGCGGGGGAGACCCAGTACTTC.

This chain uses TRBV7-9 with TRBJ1-4; D unresolved. V lost 7 bases and J 7 bases, leaving 16 bases between the germline ends. The CDR3 is 14 amino acids. Germline V lookup: CDR1 SEHNR, CDR2 FQNEAQ (reference sequence). The CDR3 protein is CASTPGVRGEKLFF. Here the CDR3 DNA reads TGTGCCAGCACCCCCGGGGTGAGAGGTGAAAAACTGTTTTTT.

Here the CDR3 reads CASSLARLANTDTQYF. CDR3 DNA sequence: TGCGCCAGCAGCTTGGCCCGGCTAGCCAACACAGATACGCAGTATTTT. This sequence joins TRBV5-1 and TRBJ2-3; D perhaps matches TRBD2 (5 bases). V was clipped by 0 bases and J by 2 bases, with 13 bases between them. The CDR3 runs to 16 residues. Germline values: CDR1 SGHRS, CDR2 YFSETQ.

V and J are TRBV7-9 and TRBJ1-1, with a weak D call TRBD1 (6 bases). The germline CDR1 and CDR2 sequences are SEHNR and FQNEAQ (reference sequence). Trimming took off 11 bases at V and 1 base at J, with 17 bases between the two ends. The CDR3 is 14 residues long. The CDR3 bases are TGTGCCTCCGCTTTTAGGGGGGGGAACACTGAAGCTTTCTTT. This codes for CASAFRGGNTEAFF.

This chain connects TRBV6-5 to TRBJ2-7, with TRBD1 matching 10 bases. J gave up 12 bases and V 6 bases, and 11 bases lay outside the gene matches. CDR1 is MNHEY and CDR2 is SVGAGI in the germline V gene. The CDR3 covers 13 residues. CDR3 loop: CASSPDRGRNLYF. The CDR3 DNA reads as TGTGCCAGCAGCCCAGACAGGGGGCGAAATCTGTACTTC.